This TCR beta chain was observed in a study of T cell changes during pregnancy in multiple sclerosis (dated by TCRdb to the late 2010s). In terms of the full investigation: In women with multiple sclerosis, the researchers looked at how the T cell repertoire shifted as pregnancy progressed.

With respect to this clone: What antigen it recognizes has not been identified. Qualities for individual bases were not recorded, and no much larger clone is one base off.

Libraries were constructed by the immunoSEQ multiplex PCR assay. Entries here come from immuneACCESS through TCRdb and include only in-frame sequences with V and J called. Some clones fail to appear in such tables; in the studies checked, an unresolved V gene covers under half of the shortfall, and the cause of the remainder is unknown. The sample contains about 27,000 clones, 85% to 90% of them found a single time. Of the sample, roughly 15% is held by the ten largest clones. From cysteine to phenylalanine, the CDR3 is 15 amino acids long. Kept here is only the CDR3 DNA, which spans 45 bases and is read in frame from base 1. From the germline V gene, CDR1 is SGHDT and CDR2 is YYEEEE. The junction carries 12 bases between V and J, which are trimmed by 0 bases and 5 bases respectively.

The sequence links TRBV5-6 to TRBJ2-1, with the D gene too uncertain to name. This specimen was CD8+ T cells from peripheral blood mononuclear cells, taken in the second trimester of pregnancy. The sequence was obtained from a female donor with multiple sclerosis, enrolled in a pregnancy study. The DNA is TGTGCCAGCAGCTTGGTTGAGGTCTCAAACAATGAGCAGTTCTTC. This yields the protein CASSLVEVSNNEQFF.